A selection of T cell receptor beta chains follows, all from one sample in a study of blood T cells in healthy people across ages. TCRdb called the 5' RACE reads again in MiXCR, with one record for every CDR3 protein. The sample comprises around 990,000 distinct CDR3 sequences, around two fifths of which are singletons, and around 12% rests with the top ten. Sequenced sample: blood. The receptors stem from a man younger than 35 in good health. Both conserved end residues are part of each CDR3. The D gene is left open where the match is weak. Size tells how often a clone was seen (once, few, many) or the class of an expanded clone, and some rows leave it out.

clone size | D gene | J gene | V gene | CDR3 DNA | CDR3 protein
few | - | TRBJ2-3 | TRBV7-9 | TGTGCCAGCAGCTTAGTGCGGCAGAGGACAGATACGCAGTATTTT | CASSLVRQRTDTQYF
few | TRBD2 | TRBJ2-2 | TRBV9 | TGTGCCAGCAGCGTTTCCGGGACTACCAACACCGGGGAGCTGTTTTTT | CASSVSGTTNTGELFF
- | - | TRBJ1-1 | TRBV20-1 | TGCAGTGCTAGTCAGCCGCAGAACACTGAAGCTTTCTTT | CSASQPQNTEAFF
- | TRBD1 | TRBJ2-7 | TRBV2 | TGTGCCAGCCGACCAGATACGGGACAGGGCGACGAGCAGTACTTC | CASRPDTGQGDEQYF
- | - | TRBJ1-2 | TRBV30 | TGTGCCTGGACTGGGGGAGTGGGTGGTGGCTACACCTTC | CAWTGGVGGGYTF
many | - | TRBJ2-5 | TRBV6-2/TRBV6-3 | TGTGCCAGCAGTTACTCGCGAGAGACCCAGTACTTC | CASSYSRETQYF
- | - | TRBJ2-1 | TRBV20-1 | TGCAGTGCTGGGCCCGTTGGAGGGCTCACCTACAATGAGCAGTTCTTC | CSAGPVGGLTYNEQFF
- | - | TRBJ1-1 | TRBV7-2 | TGTGCCAGCAGATGGGCGCAGGGGATGTCCGATGAAGCTTTCTTT | CASRWAQGMSDEAFF
- | - | TRBJ2-1 | TRBV6-2/TRBV6-3 | TGTGCCAGCAGTTACTCGAGCTCGGGGACACCCAATGAGCAGTTCTTC | CASSYSSSGTPNEQFF
few | - | TRBJ1-6 | TRBV2 | TGTGCCAGCAATCTGCAGGCCCTTTCGGCCCTCCACTTT | CASNLQALSALHF
- | - | TRBJ1-2 | TRBV5-1 | TGCGCCAGCAGCCCAGGCCTTAACTACACCTTC | CASSPGLNYTF
- | - | TRBJ2-1 | TRBV10-3 | TGTGCCACCCATAGCGGTCGCGGTGACAATGAGCAGTTCTTC | CATHSGRGDNEQFF
- | TRBD2 | TRBJ2-5 | TRBV4-3 | TGCGCCAGCAGCCAAGACCGAGGGCTAGCGGGCCAAGAGACCCAGTACTTC | CASSQDRGLAGQETQYF
once | TRBD1 | TRBJ2-5 | TRBV20-1 | TGCAGTGCTCGACAGACAGGGTGGGAGACCCAGTACTTC | CSARQTGWETQYF
- | - | TRBJ2-6 | TRBV12-3/TRBV12-4 | TGTGCCAGCAGTCAGGGCGCGGACTCTGGGGCCAACGTCCTGACTTTC | CASSQGADSGANVLTF
- | - | TRBJ1-2 | TRBV7-9 | TGTGCCAGCAGAAGACAGACGGGCTACACCTTC | CASRRQTGYTF
few | TRBD2 | TRBJ2-1 | TRBV5-1 | TGCGCCAGCAGCTTAGCGGGGGGGGGCTCCTACAATGAGCAGTTCTTC | CASSLAGGGSYNEQFF
few | TRBD1 | TRBJ2-1 | TRBV5-1 | TGCGCCAGCAGCTTGGGGGACAGGGTCGATGAGCAGTTCTTC | CASSLGDRVDEQFF
- | TRBD2 | TRBJ2-3 | TRBV12-3/TRBV12-4 | TGTGCCAGCACCGAGCGTCTAGCGGCCACAGATACGCAGTATTTT | CASTERLAATDTQYF
few | TRBD1 | TRBJ1-2 | TRBV12-3/TRBV12-4 | TGTGCCAGCGACGGGGACAGGGCCTATGGCTACACCTTC | CASDGDRAYGYTF
- | TRBD1 | TRBJ2-7 | TRBV12-5 | TGTGCTAGTGGTAAGAGAGGACAGGTCTACGAGCAGTACTTC | CASGKRGQVYEQYF
- | TRBD2 | TRBJ2-1 | TRBV5-1 | TGCGCCAGCAGCCCCCCGGGGGGTAGGAATGAGCAGTTCTTC | CASSPPGGRNEQFF
many | - | TRBJ2-3 | TRBV29-1 | TGCAGCGTTCGGGACAGCACAGATACGCAGTATTTT | CSVRDSTDTQYF
few | - | TRBJ2-7 | TRBV6-5 | TGTGCCAGCAGCCCGTACTCAGGAGGCGAGCAGTACTTC | CASSPYSGGEQYF
- | - | TRBJ2-1 | TRBV7-2 | TGTGCCAGCACTCCCTCGCGGGACAGTTACAATGAGCAGTTCTTC | CASTPSRDSYNEQFF
- | - | TRBJ2-1 | TRBV5-1 | TGCGCCAGCAGCCAAGTTTTGGGGGGCGAGCAGTTCTTC | CASSQVLGGEQFF
few | TRBD1 | TRBJ1-5 | TRBV20-1 | TGCAGTGCTCCCGAACCCAGGGGGAGAAATCAGCCCCAGCATTTT | CSAPEPRGRNQPQHF
many | TRBD2 | TRBJ2-1 | TRBV18 | TGTGCCAGCTCACCTACCACGCTAGCGGTCTCCTACAATGAGCAGTTCTTC | CASSPTTLAVSYNEQFF
- | - | TRBJ2-1 | TRBV5-1 | TGCGCCAGCAGCCTTCTACAGCCCTCCGACAATGAGCAGTTCTTC | CASSLLQPSDNEQFF
- | - | TRBJ2-3 | TRBV9 | TGTGCCAGCAGCGTTTATGGACGGTGCACAGATACGCAGTATTTT | CASSVYGRCTDTQYF
- | - | TRBJ1-2 | TRBV20-1 | TGCAGTGCTAGAGTCGGAAATGGCTACACCTTC | CSARVGNGYTF
- | TRBD2 | TRBJ2-1 | TRBV6-5 | TGTGCCAGCAGTCCCCGTGGTAGCGGGGGTTACAATGAGCAGTTCTTC | CASSPRGSGGYNEQFF
- | TRBD1 | TRBJ2-7 | TRBV5-1 | TGCGCCAGCAGCTTGTCCGGGACAGCCAGCTACAATGAGCAGTACTTC | CASSLSGTASYNEQYF
- | - | TRBJ1-2 | TRBV6-2/TRBV6-3 | TGTGCCAGCAGTTACTCGAGGGCAGGGTCCGGCTACACCTTC | CASSYSRAGSGYTF
- | - | TRBJ2-7 | TRBV12-3/TRBV12-4 | TGTGCCAGCAGAAGTTGGTACAATGAGCAGTACTTC | CASRSWYNEQYF
- | - | TRBJ2-2 | TRBV9 | TGTGCCAGCAGCACCCCCTCCTCCACCGGGGAGCTGTTTTTT | CASSTPSSTGELFF
few | - | TRBJ2-1 | TRBV5-1 | TGCGCCAGCAGCTTGCGGGTGGCGGGTCGCGATGAGCAGTTCTTC | CASSLRVAGRDEQFF
- | - | TRBJ2-2 | TRBV7-2 | TGTGCCAGCAGCCTATTGGGTGCAGGTCGACTGTTTTTT | CASSLLGAGRLFF
- | - | TRBJ2-7 | TRBV6-1 | TGTGCCAGCAGTCCCGGACAGAGAATAAGCGAGCAGTACTTC | CASSPGQRISEQYF